This is a list of T cell receptor beta chains from one sample in a study of T cells in Graves' hyperthyroidism and ophthalmopathy. A single record per CDR3 protein comes from TCRdb applying MiXCR to the multiplex PCR reads. The sample lists hundreds of thousands of distinct CDR3 sequences, less than 15% occurring once. What was sequenced was blood. The receptor set was obtained from a woman aged 18-29 years with Graves' hyperthyroidism. CDR3s include the opening cysteine and the closing phenylalanine or tryptophan. The order of the fields is D gene, J gene, V gene, clone size, CDR3 protein. A D gene is named only where the DNA matches it firmly. Size is stated for part of the rows, as once, few or many counts, or as a class when the clone is expanded.

. | TRBJ2-3 | TRBV5-1 | . | CASSLYGGGTDTQYF
. | TRBJ2-7 | TRBV3-1 | few | CASSQAPRGGEQYF
. | TRBJ2-5 | TRBV20-1 | . | CSASGPDGETQYF
TRBD2 | TRBJ2-7 | TRBV3-1 | . | CASSQDPTSGNEQYF
. | TRBJ1-1 | TRBV6-1 | many | CASSESQGRTGAEAFF
. | TRBJ2-1 | TRBV6-1 | many | CATSPRGAIGRGYNEQFF
TRBD2 | TRBJ2-2 | TRBV2 | many | CASTDGRLNTGELFF
. | TRBJ1-2 | TRBV29-1 | . | CSVARVYGYTF
. | TRBJ1-1 | TRBV11-1 | many | CASSLRKGPLNTEAFF
TRBD1 | TRBJ2-7 | TRBV6-1 | many | CASTRDRGTYEQYF
. | TRBJ2-7 | TRBV7-8 | many | CASSSPDIRSSYEQYF
. | TRBJ2-3 | TRBV20-1 | few | CSANRGLTGATDTQYF
TRBD2 | TRBJ2-1 | TRBV3-1 | many | CASSPGLARNEQFF
. | TRBJ1-2 | TRBV19 | . | CASSLSNNNYGYTF
. | TRBJ2-7 | TRBV7-9 | many | CASSSTRTGRDSEQYF
. | TRBJ1-1 | TRBV2 | many | CASSGGFMNTEAFF
. | TRBJ2-7 | TRBV20-1 | many | CSASRGATSYEQYF
. | TRBJ2-7 | TRBV30 | . | CAWSDAMGEQYF
. | TRBJ2-7 | TRBV7-9 | many | CASSFPATYEQYF